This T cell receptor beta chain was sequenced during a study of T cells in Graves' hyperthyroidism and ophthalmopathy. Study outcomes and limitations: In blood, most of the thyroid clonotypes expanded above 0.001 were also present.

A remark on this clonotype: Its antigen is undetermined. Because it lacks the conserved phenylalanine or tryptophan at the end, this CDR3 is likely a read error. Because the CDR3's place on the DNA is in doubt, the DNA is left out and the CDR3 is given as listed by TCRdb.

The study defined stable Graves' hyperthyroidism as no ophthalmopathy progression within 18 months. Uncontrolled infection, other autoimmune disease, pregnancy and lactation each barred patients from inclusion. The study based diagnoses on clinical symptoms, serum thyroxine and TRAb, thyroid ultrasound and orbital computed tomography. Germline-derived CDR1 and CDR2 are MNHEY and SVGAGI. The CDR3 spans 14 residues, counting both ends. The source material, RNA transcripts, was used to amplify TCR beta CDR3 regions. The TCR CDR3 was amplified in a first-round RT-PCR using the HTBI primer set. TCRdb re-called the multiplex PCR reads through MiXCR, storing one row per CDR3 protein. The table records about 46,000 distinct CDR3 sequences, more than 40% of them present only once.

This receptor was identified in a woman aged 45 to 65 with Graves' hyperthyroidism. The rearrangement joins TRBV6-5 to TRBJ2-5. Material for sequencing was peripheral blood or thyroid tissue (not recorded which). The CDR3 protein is CASSEGSGRETRYY.